This T cell receptor beta chain comes out of a study of sequential checkpoint blockade in melanoma. On the study more broadly: Both treatment sequences were followed by maintenance nivolumab.

Generated by immunoSEQ multiplex PCR, the TCRdb table keeps only in-frame clones and is missing some. The profile covers tens of thousands of clones, with 86% appearing a single time and around 23% taken by the ten largest. Treatment specified: randomized to nivolumab then ipilimumab (arm A) or the reverse (arm B). None of the patients previously received DNA-damaging chemotherapy. From thawed PBMCs, live CD3+CD8+ cells negative for CD19 and CD56 were sorted. Per the germline V gene, CDR1 is MNHEY and CDR2 is SVGAGI. CDR3 length equals 15 residues. The source is a human donor with melanoma. This chain uses TRBV6-5 with TRBJ2-3; 9 bases are shared with TRBD2. The source was CD8+ T cells sorted from blood (inferred from file names), collected from a patient given nivolumab and ipilimumab in sequence. CDR3 in DNA: TGTTCCACCAGTTCCTTAGCGGGAGGCACAGATACGCAGTATTTT. This translates into CSTSSLAGGTDTQYF.